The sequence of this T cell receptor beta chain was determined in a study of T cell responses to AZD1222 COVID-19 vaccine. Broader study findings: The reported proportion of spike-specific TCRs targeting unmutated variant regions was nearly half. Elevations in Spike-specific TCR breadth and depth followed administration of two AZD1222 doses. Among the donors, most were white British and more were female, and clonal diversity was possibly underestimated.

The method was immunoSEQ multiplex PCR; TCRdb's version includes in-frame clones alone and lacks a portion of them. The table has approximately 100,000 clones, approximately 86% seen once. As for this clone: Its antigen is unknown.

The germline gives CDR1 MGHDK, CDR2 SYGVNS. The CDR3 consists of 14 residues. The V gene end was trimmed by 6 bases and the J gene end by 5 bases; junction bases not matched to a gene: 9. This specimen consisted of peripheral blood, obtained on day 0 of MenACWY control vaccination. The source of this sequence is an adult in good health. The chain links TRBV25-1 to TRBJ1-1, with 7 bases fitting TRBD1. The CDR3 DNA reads TGTGCCAGCAGGGAAACAGGGGAAGGGACTGAAGCTTTCTTT. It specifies CASRETGEGTEAFF.